This TCR beta chain was obtained from a study of T cells in tuberculosis (dated by TCRdb to the late 2010s). Some background on the complete study: In the study, CD1B tetramers and high-throughput TCR immunosequencing were combined to characterize T cells specific for the mycobacterial lipid antigen glucose monomycolate (GMM). With ten people per group, a South African clinical cohort compared IGRA-negative adolescents, IGRA-positive adolescents with latent tuberculosis, and adults with active tuberculosis. Active tuberculosis patient PBMC were archived before or within 7 days of starting standard anti-tuberculosis treatment. Broad study findings and their caveats: With the diverse GMM-specific repertoire as input, a classifier achieved 80% to 90% accuracy (AUROC 0.9 to 0.95), whereas GEM motif frequencies as input gave roughly 70% accuracy. The smaller NN-distances in active tuberculosis patients were driven in part by shorter CDR3-alpha lengths, while the difference seen for TCR-beta was not statistically significant. Smaller mean NN-distances to GMM-specific TCRs were observed in active tuberculosis TCR-alpha repertoires than in IGRA-negative controls, suggesting clonal expansion of GMM-specific TCRs. Clinical samples were selected based on which cryopreserved specimens were available, and the active tuberculosis cases were adults whereas the controls were adolescents.

The time point label corresponds to: new active TB diagnosis, blood taken before or within 7 days of starting treatment. The patients with active tuberculosis were newly diagnosed, HIV-seronegative South African adults aged 18 years or older. Confirmation of active tuberculosis was obtained by positive sputum smear microscopy and/or positive M. tuberculosis culture. Immunosequencing was performed on unsorted cryopreserved PBMC and covered approximately 110,000 T cells per clinical donor on average. TCR libraries were generated with the immunoSEQ multiplex PCR assay, using TCR-beta and/or TCR-alpha/delta assays for each sample. The amplified TCR libraries were sequenced on the Illumina high-throughput platform. The authors processed their data as follows. Clustering and dimensionality reduction relied on pairwise TCRdist distances among GMM-specific receptors from T cells that were either sorted ex vivo or expanded in vitro. Each clinical repertoire was assigned a mean NN-distance score, defined as the average TCRdist to the nearest 10% of tetramer-positive reference sequences. To compute GEM TCR motif frequency, the fraction of unique TCRs matching known GEM sequences by V/J usage and CDR3 length was calculated. Active tuberculosis was classified by linear discriminant analysis with leave-one-out cross-validation, implemented in scikit-learn. TCRdb limited this immuneACCESS table to in-frame rearrangements with V and J called. A share of clones is missing; checked studies link under half to unresolved V genes, and the rest is unexplained. V and J calls and clone size are those listed in that table; D and trimming were worked out from the DNA. This sample is represented by tens of thousands of clones; roughly 94% of them were singletons. Under 7% of the sample is held by the ten biggest clonotypes.

As encoded in the germline V gene, CDR1 is SQVTM while CDR2 is ANQGSEA. The junction carries 5 bases between V and J, which are trimmed by 4 bases and 2 bases respectively. Measured from the cysteine to the phenylalanine, the CDR3 is 11 residues long. Left in the record is the CDR3 DNA by itself, 33 bases read in frame from the first base. Only one count was recorded for this clone. Its antigen remains unidentified. No much larger clone is present one base from it, and per-base qualities are unavailable. This receptor was identified in an adult with tuberculosis. The sample consisted of PBMCs, taken at tuberculosis diagnosis. This receptor chain uses TRBV29-1 and TRBJ1-1, with the D segment identity uncertain. The nucleotide sequence reads as follows: TGCAGCGTTGCCTTAAACACTGAAGCTTTCTTT. It codes for CSVALNTEAFF. This CDR3, with the reference TRBV29-1 and TRBJ1-1 proteins standing in past its ends, gives the full variable domain SAVISQKPSRDICQRGTSLTIQCQVDSQVTMMFWYRQQPGQSLTLIATANQGSEATYESGFVIDKFPISRPNLTFSTLTVSNMSPEDSSIYLCSVALNTEAFFGQGTRLTVV.